One and the same sample provided the 26 T cell receptor beta chains below, sequenced in a study of blood T cell repertoires in COVID-19. TCRdb's table, derived via immunoSEQ multiplex PCR, lists solely in-frame clones and lacks some. The data show more than 250,000 clones, over 75% seen once. Sequencing was performed on PBMCs or T cells enriched from blood (not recorded which). The receptors here all came from a woman aged 25 to 45 who had recovered from COVID-19.

This clone appeared once. Other nucleotide sequences from this sample produce the same CDR3. J is TRBJ1-5 and V is TRBV7-2, with 7 positions matching TRBD1. Germline V gene data show CDR1 as SGHTA and CDR2 as FQGNSA. With V trimmed by 4 bases and J by 4 bases, 1 base remained unmatched. This CDR3 comprises 13 residues. The CDR3 nucleotides read TGTGCCAGCAGCTCGACAGGGAATCAGCCCCAGCATTTT. It codes for CASSSTGNQPQHF. Full variable domain (missing parts from reference TRBV7-2 and TRBJ1-5): GAGVSQSPSNKVTEKGKDVELRCDPISGHTALYWYRQSLGQGLEFLIYFQGNSAPDKSGLPSDRFSAERTGGSVSTLTIQRTQQEDSAVYLCASSSTGNQPQHFGDGTRLSIL.

This chain links TRBV6-5 with TRBJ2-5, with a possible D match to TRBD2 (6 bases). CDR3 length: 15 amino acids. Trimming removed 2 bases from V and 0 bases from J, with 10 bases in between. The germline V gene has CDR1 MNHEY and CDR2 SVGAGI. For the CDR3, the DNA is TGTGCCAGCAGTTACGCGGGGAGTTACCAAGAGACCCAGTACTTC. It translates to CASSYAGSYQETQYF.

The rearrangement uses TRBV3-1 (or the pseudogene TRBV3-2) and TRBJ1-5, with D perhaps matching TRBD1 (5 bases). CDR3 size: 16 residues. The V end was cut by 0 bases, the J end by 4 bases, with 13 bases between. Germline values: CDR1 LGHDT, CDR2 YNNKEL (reference sequence). The CDR3 sequence is CASSQDSGGSNQPQHF. CDR3 coding DNA: TGTGCCAGCAGCCAAGATAGTGGGGGGTCTAATCAGCCCCAGCATTTT.

The genes are TRBV19 and TRBJ1-2, with D possibly TRBD1 on 6 matching bases. Trimming shortened V by 10 bases and J by 0 bases, and 12 bases separated the two germline ends. CDR1 LNHDA and CDR2 SQIVND come from the germline V gene (reference sequence). The CDR3 is 13 amino acids. Here the CDR3 DNA reads TGTGCCACCCCGGGGACATCTAACTATGGCTACACCTTC. Amino acid sequence: CATPGTSNYGYTF.

This chain joins TRBV4-2 and TRBJ2-7; the D gene is possibly TRBD2 (6 bases). The V end lost 1 base, the J end lost 0 bases, and 13 bases lay between the germline ends. In germline, CDR1 is LGHNA, CDR2 YNFKEQ. The CDR3 has 16 residues. The CDR3 nucleotides read TGTGCCAGCAGCCAAGTGGGGGGATCAAGCTCCTACGAGCAGTACTTC. This translates into CASSQVGGSSSYEQYF.

J is TRBJ1-4 and V is TRBV12-5; the match to TRBD1 covers 9 bases. The V gene's germline CDR1 is LGHNT and CDR2 FRNRAP. This CDR3 region has 17 residues. Germline trimming cut 0 bases from V and 4 bases from J; bases unmatched to any gene: 6. The CDR3 spells CASGLVLQGALNEKLFF. The CDR3 DNA sequence: TGTGCTAGTGGTTTGGTATTACAGGGGGCGCTTAATGAAAAACTGTTTTTT.

In its sample, this clone was seen once. The V gene is TRBV7-9, the J gene TRBJ1-1, with 9 bases aligning to TRBD1. In germline, CDR1 is SEHNR, CDR2 FQNEAQ (reference sequence). The CDR3 length is 17 residues. V was pared by 4 bases and J by 1 base, with 10 bases of the junction left unmatched. This CDR3 is CASSWGGQGNSNTEAFF. The CDR3, as DNA: TGTGCCAGCAGCTGGGGAGGACAGGGGAACTCGAACACTGAAGCTTTCTTT.

The gene calls are TRBV19 and TRBJ1-4; 7 bases are a match to TRBD1. CDR3 length: 15 amino acids. Germline-derived CDR1 and CDR2 are LNHDA and SQIVND (reference sequence). V lost 4 bases to trimming and J lost 6 bases; unmatched junction nucleotides: 8. Here the CDR3 DNA reads TGTGCCAGTAGTAGAGGGGGCCGGGCATATGAAAAACTGTTTTTT. Residues: CASSRGGRAYEKLFF.

The chain couples TRBV29-1 to TRBJ1-2, with 9 bases identical to TRBD1. Germline assignment: CDR1 SQVTM and CDR2 ANQGSEA. With V trimmed by 4 bases and J by 0 bases, 12 bases remained unmatched. The CDR3 contains 17 residues. The CDR3 bases are TGCAGCGTTGCAAGCCCTTGGGGGACAGGGTCTAACTATGGCTACACCTTC. Protein product: CSVASPWGTGSNYGYTF.

This chain joins TRBV2 and TRBJ2-2, with D maybe TRBD1 (5 bases). The CDR3 is 13 amino acids. Trimming took off 5 bases at V and 7 bases at J, with 11 bases between the two ends. Germline values: CDR1 SNHLY, CDR2 FYNNEI. CDR3 in amino acids: CASSYRLNGELFF. The CDR3 nucleotides are TGTGCCAGCAGTTACAGGCTCAACGGGGAGCTGTTTTTT.

V gene TRBV5-1 combines with J gene TRBJ1-2; a weak D match, TRBD1 (5 bases). Germline values: CDR1 SGHRS, CDR2 YFSETQ. This CDR3 has 14 residues. V gave up 1 base and J gave up 4 bases, with 11 bases separating them. CDR3 in DNA: TGCGCCAGCAGCTTGAGCGGGGCCGTCTATGGCTACACCTTC. Its protein is CASSLSGAVYGYTF.

V is TRBV24-1 and J is TRBJ2-3; TRBD2 matches 7 bases. There are 15 residues in the CDR3. V dropped 3 bases and J dropped 2; count of bases not matched to a gene: 4. Germline V gives CDR1 KGHDR, CDR2 SFDVKD. The CDR3 loop reads CATSDKGLVTDTQYF. The CDR3 region has the DNA TGTGCCACCAGTGATAAAGGACTAGTCACAGATACGCAGTATTTT.

The rearrangement uses TRBV19 and TRBJ1-2; a weak D match, TRBD1 (5 bases). Trimming shortened V by 8 bases and J by 1 base, and 26 bases separated the two germline ends. The CDR3 is 18 residues long. Germline values: CDR1 LNHDA, CDR2 SQIVND (reference sequence). Here the CDR3 DNA reads TGTGCCAGTCTCCCCTCGACCTACGGGGGGGTCCTTAACTATGGCTACACCTTC. Translated: CASLPSTYGGVLNYGYTF.

The chain employs TRBV5-1 and TRBJ1-2, with D tentatively TRBD1 (5 bases). Trimming took off 0 bases at V and 8 bases at J, with 14 bases between the two ends. The CDR3 loop spans 14 amino acids. Germline CDR1 reads SGHRS; CDR2 reads YFSETQ. DNA for the CDR3: TGCGCCAGCAGCTTGGAAGCAGGGCAATGGGGCTACACCTTC. Amino acid sequence: CASSLEAGQWGYTF.

This chain uses TRBV10-2 with TRBJ1-1; D is uncertain. Germline assignment: CDR1 WSHSY and CDR2 SAAADI. The CDR3 runs to 14 residues. The V and J ends lost 2 bases and 4 bases respectively, with 11 bases between them. DNA of the CDR3: TGCGCCAGCAGTGAGAGGCGGGCAGGCACTGAAGCTTTCTTT. Residues: CASSERRAGTEAFF.

This clone showed up just a few times. The chain recombines TRBV28 with TRBJ1-1, with D perhaps matching TRBD1 (5 bases). Trimming cost V 2 bases and J 1 base, with 11 bases left between them. Per germline, CDR1 MDHEN and CDR2 SYDVKM. CDR3 length: 15 amino acids. In nucleotides, the CDR3 is TGTGCCAGCAGTTTACAAGGGGTCGGGAACACTGAAGCTTTCTTT. It encodes CASSLQGVGNTEAFF.

Note on this clone: Other DNA sequences within the sample encode an identical CDR3. The V call is TRBV27, the J call TRBJ1-5, with D unresolved. Germline CDR1 reads MNHEY; CDR2 reads SMNVEV (reference sequence). This CDR3 region has 13 residues. Trimming took 3 bases from V and 7 from J, leaving 10 bases between them. The CDR3 DNA reads TGTGCCAGCAGTTTGGCCAGAGGCCAGCCCCAGCATTTT. It is translated as CASSLARGQPQHF.

V usage is TRBV12-3 or TRBV12-4 and J usage is TRBJ1-3, with no clear D. Trimming left V 8 bases short and J 7 bases short, with 6 bases between. The CDR3 has 10 residues. The DNA for the CDR3 is TGTGCCAGCCGTCGGAACACCATATATTTT. It encodes CASRRNTIYF.

This rearrangement joins TRBV6-5 to TRBJ2-7; TRBD1 is a possible D gene (6 bases). The ends were cut back, 9 bases at V and 3 bases at J, with 15 bases in the middle. This CDR3 region has 13 residues. Germline-derived CDR1 and CDR2 are MNHEY and SVGAGI. The CDR3 sequence: CASKRQDGYEQYF. Here the CDR3 DNA reads TGTGCCAGTAAGCGACAGGATGGCTACGAGCAGTACTTC.

The chain employs TRBV3-1 (or the pseudogene TRBV3-2) and TRBJ2-2; 7 bases align to TRBD2. CDR3 length: 17 amino acids. Unmatched junction bases numbered 7, after V lost 3 bases and J lost 0 bases. The V gene's germline CDR1 is LGHDT and CDR2 YNNKEL (reference sequence). CDR3 in amino acids: CASSQAWGGANTGELFF. CDR3 DNA sequence: TGTGCCAGCAGCCAGGCCTGGGGAGGGGCGAACACCGGGGAGCTGTTTTTT.

The chain is built from TRBV5-6 and TRBJ1-4, with TRBD1 matching 8 bases. CDR1 and CDR2 (germline): SGHDT, YYEEEE. The CDR3 totals 17 residues. With V trimmed by 2 bases and J by 7 bases, 13 bases remained unmatched. This CDR3 reads CASSFWGRWTGPEKLFF. The CDR3, as DNA: TGTGCCAGCAGCTTTTGGGGGAGGTGGACAGGGCCTGAAAAACTGTTTTTT.

This chain links TRBV7-8 with TRBJ2-5; D possibly corresponds to TRBD1 (5 bases). This CDR3 contains 14 residues. Looked up from germline, CDR1 is SGHVS and CDR2 is FQNEAQ. The germline V and J ends were trimmed by 1 base and 1 base, with 7 bases remaining between them. CDR3 loop: CASSLGQGQETQYF. CDR3 DNA sequence: TGTGCCAGCAGCTTAGGCCAGGGCCAAGAGACCCAGTACTTC. Looking up the rest from reference TRBV7-8 and TRBJ2-5 gives the full variable domain: GAGVSQSPRYKVAKRGQDVALRCDPISGHVSLFWYQQALGQGPEFLTYFQNEAQLDKSGLPSDRFFAERPEGSVSTLKIQRTQQEDSAVYLCASSLGQGQETQYFGPGTRLLVL.

This chain links TRBV10-3 with TRBJ1-1; maybe TRBD1 (6 bases). V shed 5 bases and J shed 3 bases, with 13 bases lying between them. The CDR3 runs to 14 residues. The germline V gene encodes CDR1 ENHRY and CDR2 SYGVKD. The CDR3 nucleotides are TGTGCCATCAGTACAGGGCTGGGGGACACTGAAGCTTTCTTT. Its translation is CAISTGLGDTEAFF.

V usage is TRBV10-2 and J usage is TRBJ1-4; D unclear. CDR3 size: 15 residues. V lost 6 bases and J lost 6, with 17 bases in between. Germline CDR1 and CDR2: WSHSY and SAAADI. CDR3 coding DNA: TGCGCCAGCAGCAGGTCGGGCGGGAGGTATGAAAAACTGTTTTTT. This codes for CASSRSGGRYEKLFF.

The chain combines TRBV3-1 (or the pseudogene TRBV3-2) with TRBJ1-1, with D hard to call. The CDR3 totals 14 residues. V gave up 6 bases and J gave up 5 bases, with 16 bases separating them. Germline loops: CDR1 LGHDT, CDR2 YNNKEL (reference sequence). The CDR3 spells CASSRDAGRTEAFF. DNA for the CDR3: TGTGCCAGCAGTCGTGACGCGGGGAGAACTGAAGCTTTCTTT.

J is TRBJ1-6 and V is TRBV19; 9 bases agree with TRBD1. V lost 3 bases and J lost 10; bases outside the gene matches: 7. Germline CDR1 reads LNHDA; CDR2 reads SQIVND (reference sequence). CDR3 size: 15 residues. CDR3 nucleotide sequence: TGTGCCAGTAGTATTGGCGAGACAGGGGGATCACCCCTCCACTTT. It translates to CASSIGETGGSPLHF.